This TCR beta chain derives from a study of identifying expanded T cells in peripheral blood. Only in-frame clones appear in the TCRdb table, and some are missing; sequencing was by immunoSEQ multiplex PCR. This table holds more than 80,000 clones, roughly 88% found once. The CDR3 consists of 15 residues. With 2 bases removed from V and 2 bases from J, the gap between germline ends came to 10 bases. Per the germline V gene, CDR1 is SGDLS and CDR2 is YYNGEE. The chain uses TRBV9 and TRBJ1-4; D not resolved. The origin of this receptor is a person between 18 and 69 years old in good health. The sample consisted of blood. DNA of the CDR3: TGTGCCAGCAGCGTGGAGGGAACCACTAATGAAAAACTGTTTTTT. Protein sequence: CASSVEGTTNEKLFF.